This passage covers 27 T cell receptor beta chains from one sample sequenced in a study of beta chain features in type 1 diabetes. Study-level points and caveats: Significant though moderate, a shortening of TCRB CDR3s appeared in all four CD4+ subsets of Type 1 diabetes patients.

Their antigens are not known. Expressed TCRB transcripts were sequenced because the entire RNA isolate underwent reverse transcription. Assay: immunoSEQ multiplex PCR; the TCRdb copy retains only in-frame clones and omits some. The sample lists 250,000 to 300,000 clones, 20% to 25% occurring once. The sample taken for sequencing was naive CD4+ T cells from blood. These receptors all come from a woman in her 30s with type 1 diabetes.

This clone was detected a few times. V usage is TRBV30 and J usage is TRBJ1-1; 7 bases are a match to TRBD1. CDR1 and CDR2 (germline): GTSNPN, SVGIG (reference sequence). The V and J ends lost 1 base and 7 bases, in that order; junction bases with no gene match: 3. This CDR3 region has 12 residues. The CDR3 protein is CAWSAGQFEAFF. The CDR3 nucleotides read TGTGCCTGGAGTGCGGGACAGTTTGAAGCTTTCTTT.

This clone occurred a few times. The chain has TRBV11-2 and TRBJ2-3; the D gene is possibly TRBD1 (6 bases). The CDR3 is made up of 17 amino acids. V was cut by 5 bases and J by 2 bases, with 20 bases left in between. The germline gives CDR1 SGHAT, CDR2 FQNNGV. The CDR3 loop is CASSISNAGADTDTQYF. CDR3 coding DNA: TGTGCCAGCAGCATCTCGAATGCAGGGGCGGACACAGATACGCAGTATTTT.

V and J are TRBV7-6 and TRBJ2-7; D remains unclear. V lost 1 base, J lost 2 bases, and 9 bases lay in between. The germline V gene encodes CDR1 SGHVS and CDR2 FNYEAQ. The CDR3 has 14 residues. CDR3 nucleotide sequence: TGTGCCAGCAGCTTAGGGCCAGCGCCCTACGAGCAGTACTTC. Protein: CASSLGPAPYEQYF.

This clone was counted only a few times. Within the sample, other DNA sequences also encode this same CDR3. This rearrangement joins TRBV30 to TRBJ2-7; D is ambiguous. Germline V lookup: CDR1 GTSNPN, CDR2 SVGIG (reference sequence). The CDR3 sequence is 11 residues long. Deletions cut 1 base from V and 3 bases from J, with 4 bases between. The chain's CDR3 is CAWSGGYEQYF. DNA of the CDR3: TGTGCCTGGAGTGGAGGCTACGAGCAGTACTTC.

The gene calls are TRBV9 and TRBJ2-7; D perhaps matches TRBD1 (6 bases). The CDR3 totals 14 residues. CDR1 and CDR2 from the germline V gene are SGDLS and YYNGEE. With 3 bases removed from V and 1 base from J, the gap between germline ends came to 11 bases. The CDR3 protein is CASSAGHPSYEQYF. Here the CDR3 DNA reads TGTGCCAGCAGCGCGGGACATCCTTCCTACGAGCAGTACTTC.

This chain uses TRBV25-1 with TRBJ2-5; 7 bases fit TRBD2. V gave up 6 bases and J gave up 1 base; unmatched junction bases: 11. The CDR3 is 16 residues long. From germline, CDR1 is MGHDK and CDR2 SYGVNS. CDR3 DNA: TGTGCCAGCAGCCCCCGGGACTACCGTAGCCAAGAGACCCAGTACTTC. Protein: CASSPRDYRSQETQYF.

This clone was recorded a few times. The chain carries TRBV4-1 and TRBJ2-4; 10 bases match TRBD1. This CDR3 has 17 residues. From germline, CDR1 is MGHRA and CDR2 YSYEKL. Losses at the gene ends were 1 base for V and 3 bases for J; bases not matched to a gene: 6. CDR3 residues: CASSQAGQGVGKNIQYF. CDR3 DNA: TGCGCCAGCAGCCAAGCCGGACAGGGGGTTGGCAAAAACATTCAGTACTTC.

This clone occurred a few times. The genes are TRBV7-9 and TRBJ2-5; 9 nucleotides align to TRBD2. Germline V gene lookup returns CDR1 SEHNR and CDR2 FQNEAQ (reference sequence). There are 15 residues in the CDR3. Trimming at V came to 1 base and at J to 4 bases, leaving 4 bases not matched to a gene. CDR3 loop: CASSLEAGGGETQYF. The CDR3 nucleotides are TGTGCCAGCAGCTTAGAAGCGGGAGGAGGAGAGACCCAGTACTTC.

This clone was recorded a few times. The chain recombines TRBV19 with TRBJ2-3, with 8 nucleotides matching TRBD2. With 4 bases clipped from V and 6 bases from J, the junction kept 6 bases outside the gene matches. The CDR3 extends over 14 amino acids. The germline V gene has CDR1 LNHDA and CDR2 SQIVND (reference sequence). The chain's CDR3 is CASSRTAGVDTQYF. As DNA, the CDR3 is TGTGCCAGTAGTAGAACAGCGGGAGTGGATACGCAGTATTTT.

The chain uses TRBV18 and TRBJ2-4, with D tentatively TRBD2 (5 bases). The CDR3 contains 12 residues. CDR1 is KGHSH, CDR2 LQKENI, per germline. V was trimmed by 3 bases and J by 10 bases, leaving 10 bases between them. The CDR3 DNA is TGTGCCAGCTCACCCGAGGGTAGTATTCAGTACTTC. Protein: CASSPEGSIQYF.

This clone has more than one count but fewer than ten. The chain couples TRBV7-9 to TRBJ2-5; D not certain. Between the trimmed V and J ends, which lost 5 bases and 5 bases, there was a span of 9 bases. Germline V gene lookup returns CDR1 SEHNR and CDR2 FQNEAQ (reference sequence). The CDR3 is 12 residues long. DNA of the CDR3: TGTGCCAGCAGCCCGTCCCTTGAGACCCAGTACTTC. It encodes CASSPSLETQYF.

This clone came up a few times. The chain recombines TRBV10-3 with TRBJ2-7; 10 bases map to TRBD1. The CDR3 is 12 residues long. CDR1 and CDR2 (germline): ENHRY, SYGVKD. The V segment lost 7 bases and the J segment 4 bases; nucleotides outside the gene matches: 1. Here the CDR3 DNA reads TGTGCCATCAAGGGACAGGGGTACGAGCAGTACTTC. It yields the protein CAIKGQGYEQYF.

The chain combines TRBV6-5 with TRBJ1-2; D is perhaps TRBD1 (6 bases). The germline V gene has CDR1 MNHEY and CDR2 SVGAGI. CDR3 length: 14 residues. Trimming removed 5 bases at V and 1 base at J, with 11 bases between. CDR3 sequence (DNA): TGTGCCAGCAGTCGACAGGTGGTTAACTATGGCTACACCTTC. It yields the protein CASSRQVVNYGYTF.

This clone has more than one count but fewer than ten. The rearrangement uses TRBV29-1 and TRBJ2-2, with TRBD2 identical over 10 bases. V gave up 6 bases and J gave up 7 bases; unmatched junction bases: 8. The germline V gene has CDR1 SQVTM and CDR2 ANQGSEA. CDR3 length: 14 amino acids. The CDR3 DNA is TGCAGCGTCCGGACTAGCGGACCTGGCGGGGAGCTGTTTTTT. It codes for CSVRTSGPGGELFF.

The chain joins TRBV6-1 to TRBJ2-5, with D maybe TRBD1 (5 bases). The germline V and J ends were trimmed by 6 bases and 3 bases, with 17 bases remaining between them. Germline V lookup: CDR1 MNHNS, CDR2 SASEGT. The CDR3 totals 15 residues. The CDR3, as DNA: TGTGCCAGCAGACCCCAGGGTGGTGGGGAAGAGACCCAGTACTTC. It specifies CASRPQGGGEETQYF.

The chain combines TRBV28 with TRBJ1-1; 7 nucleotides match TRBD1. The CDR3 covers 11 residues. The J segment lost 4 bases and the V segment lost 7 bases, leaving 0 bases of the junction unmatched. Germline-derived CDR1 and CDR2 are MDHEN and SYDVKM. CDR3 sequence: CASTGGTEAFF. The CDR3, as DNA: TGTGCCAGCACAGGGGGCACTGAAGCTTTCTTT.

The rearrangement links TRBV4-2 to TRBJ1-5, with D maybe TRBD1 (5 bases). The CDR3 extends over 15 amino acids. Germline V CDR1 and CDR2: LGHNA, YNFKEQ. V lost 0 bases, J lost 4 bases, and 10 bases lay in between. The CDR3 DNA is TGTGCCAGCAGCCAAGATCCGGAGGGGAATCAGCCCCAGCATTTT. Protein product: CASSQDPEGNQPQHF.

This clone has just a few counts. The CDR3 DNA is TGTGCCTGGAGTGTATTCGACACCGGGGAGCTGTTTTTT. Its translation: CAWSVFDTGELFF. The V and J genes are TRBV30 and TRBJ2-2; no reliable D call. The V gene lost 0 bases and the J gene lost 3 bases, with 5 bases spanning the gap. The CDR3 loop spans 13 amino acids. The germline gives CDR1 GTSNPN, CDR2 SVGIG (reference sequence).

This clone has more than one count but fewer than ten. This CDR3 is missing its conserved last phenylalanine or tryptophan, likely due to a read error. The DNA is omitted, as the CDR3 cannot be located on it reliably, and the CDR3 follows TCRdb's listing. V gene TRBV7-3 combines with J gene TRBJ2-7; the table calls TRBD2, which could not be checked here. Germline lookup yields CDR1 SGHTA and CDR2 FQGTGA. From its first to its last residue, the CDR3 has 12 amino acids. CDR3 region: CASSLRLPSGVR.

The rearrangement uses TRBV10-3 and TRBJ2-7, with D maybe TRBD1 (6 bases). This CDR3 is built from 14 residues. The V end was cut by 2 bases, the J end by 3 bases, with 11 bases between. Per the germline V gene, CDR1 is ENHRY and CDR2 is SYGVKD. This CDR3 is CAISEGTGIYEQYF. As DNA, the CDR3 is TGTGCCATCAGTGAGGGCACAGGGATCTACGAGCAGTACTTC.

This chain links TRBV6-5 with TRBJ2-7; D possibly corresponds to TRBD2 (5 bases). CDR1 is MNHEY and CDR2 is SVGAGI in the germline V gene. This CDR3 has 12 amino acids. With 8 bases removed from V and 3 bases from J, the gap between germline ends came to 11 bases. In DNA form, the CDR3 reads TGTGCCAGCTCGGAGGTCGGCTACGAGCAGTACTTC. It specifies CASSEVGYEQYF.

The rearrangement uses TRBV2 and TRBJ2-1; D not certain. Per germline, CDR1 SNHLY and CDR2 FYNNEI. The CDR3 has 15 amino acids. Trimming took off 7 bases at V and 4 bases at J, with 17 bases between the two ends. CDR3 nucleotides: TGTGCCAGCAAATCCCGGAGCGATCCATACAATGAGCAGTTCTTC. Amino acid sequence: CASKSRSDPYNEQFF.

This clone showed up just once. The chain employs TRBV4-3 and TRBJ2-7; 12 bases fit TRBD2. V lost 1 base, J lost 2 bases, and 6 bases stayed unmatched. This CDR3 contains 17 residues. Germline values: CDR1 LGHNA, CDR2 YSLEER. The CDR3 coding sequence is TGCGCCAGCAGCCAAGCGAGGCTAGCGGGAGGGCCCTACGAGCAGTACTTC. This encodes CASSQARLAGGPYEQYF.

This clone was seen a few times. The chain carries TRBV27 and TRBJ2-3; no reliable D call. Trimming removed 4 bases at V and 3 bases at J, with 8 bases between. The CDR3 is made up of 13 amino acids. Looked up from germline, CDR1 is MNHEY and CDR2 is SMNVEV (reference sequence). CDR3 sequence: CASSSLGTDTQYF. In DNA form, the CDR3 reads TGTGCCAGCAGTTCCCTCGGGACAGATACGCAGTATTTT.

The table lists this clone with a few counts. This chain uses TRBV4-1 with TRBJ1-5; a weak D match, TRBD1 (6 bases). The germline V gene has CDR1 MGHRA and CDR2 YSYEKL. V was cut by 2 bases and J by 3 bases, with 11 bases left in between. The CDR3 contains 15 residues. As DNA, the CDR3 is TGCGCCAGCAGCCAACAGGGGATCCCCAATCAGCCCCAGCATTTT. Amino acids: CASSQQGIPNQPQHF.

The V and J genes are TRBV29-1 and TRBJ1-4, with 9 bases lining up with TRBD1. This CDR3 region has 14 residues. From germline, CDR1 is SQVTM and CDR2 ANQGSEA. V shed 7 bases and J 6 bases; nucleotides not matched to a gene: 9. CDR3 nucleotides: TGCAGCGCTACAGGGGGCAGGGTTGATGAAAAACTGTTTTTT. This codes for CSATGGRVDEKLFF.

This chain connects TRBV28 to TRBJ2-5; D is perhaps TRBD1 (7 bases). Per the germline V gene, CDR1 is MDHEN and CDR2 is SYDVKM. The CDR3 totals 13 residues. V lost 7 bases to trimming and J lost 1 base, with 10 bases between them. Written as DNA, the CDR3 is TGTGCCAGCACAGGGGGGTTCCAAGAGACCCAGTACTTC. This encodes CASTGGFQETQYF.